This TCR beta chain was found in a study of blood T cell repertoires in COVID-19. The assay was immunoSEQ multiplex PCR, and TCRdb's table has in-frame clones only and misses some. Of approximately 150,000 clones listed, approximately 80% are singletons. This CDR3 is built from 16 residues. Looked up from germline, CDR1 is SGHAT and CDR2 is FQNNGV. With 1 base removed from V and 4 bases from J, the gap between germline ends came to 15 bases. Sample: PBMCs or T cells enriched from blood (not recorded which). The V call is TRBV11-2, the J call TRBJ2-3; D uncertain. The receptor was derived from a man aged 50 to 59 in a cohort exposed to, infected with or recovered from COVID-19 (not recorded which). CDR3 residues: CASSLVSPIQADTQYF. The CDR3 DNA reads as TGTGCCAGCAGCTTAGTTTCCCCTATCCAGGCAGATACGCAGTATTTT.